This TCR beta chain emerged from a study of blood T cell repertoires in COVID-19. At the level of the study: Sample material is recorded as cDNA or gDNA derived from T cells, B-cell-depleted T cells, or PBMCs.

Enrolled through a virtual design, the participants were between roughly 18 and 100 years of age and came from under 30 US areas. Assignments of participants to cohorts depended upon their own reported clinical history. Authors' methods: Quantification of nucleated cells was approximated via reference gene primer amplification. Assay used: immunoSEQ multiplex PCR; TCRdb lists only in-frame clones, some missing. The DNA was the basis for D and trimming; V, J and clone size are from that table. Of approximately 180,000 clones in the sample, 82% were seen once. The receptor comes from a woman between 55 and 75 years old with acute COVID-19. Specimen: PBMCs or T cells enriched from blood (not recorded which).

This CDR3 reads CASSQDHNWQGIYNEQFF. The CDR3 DNA reads TGCGCCAGCAGCCAAGATCATAATTGGCAGGGGATATACAATGAGCAGTTCTTC. The V gene is TRBV4-3, the J gene TRBJ2-1; D perhaps matches TRBD1 (6 bases). Per the germline V gene, CDR1 is LGHNA and CDR2 is YSLEER. V was clipped by 0 bases and J by 4 bases, with 19 bases between them. The CDR3 is 18 amino acids.